This note documents a single T cell receptor (beta chain) sequence. This entry is derived from a study of blood T cell repertoires in COVID-19. At the level of the study: There were acute and convalescent COVID-19 samples, and they came from the United States, Italy and Spain. From T cells, B-cell-depleted T cells, or PBMCs came the material, which was cDNA or gDNA.

CDR1 and CDR2 (germline): SGHAT, FQNNGV. The CDR3 is 14 amino acids. V shed 6 bases, J shed 0 bases, and the junction held 2 bases outside the gene matches. Per the study methods: Scientists estimated how many nucleated cells there were by amplifying reference gene primers. Here immunoSEQ multiplex PCR was the method, and the copy in TCRdb shows in-frame clones only, minus some. That table gives V, J and clone size, and the DNA gave D and trimming. The sample lists 81,000 or so clones, approximately 92% occurring once. This chain joins TRBV11-2 and TRBJ2-7, with TRBD2 matching over 10 bases. Sequencing input: peripheral blood. The receptor was derived from a woman aged 55-70 years with active COVID-19. The CDR3 DNA sequence: TGTGCCAGCAGTTCTAGCGGGGGCTCCTACGAGCAGTACTTC. It specifies CASSSSGGSYEQYF.